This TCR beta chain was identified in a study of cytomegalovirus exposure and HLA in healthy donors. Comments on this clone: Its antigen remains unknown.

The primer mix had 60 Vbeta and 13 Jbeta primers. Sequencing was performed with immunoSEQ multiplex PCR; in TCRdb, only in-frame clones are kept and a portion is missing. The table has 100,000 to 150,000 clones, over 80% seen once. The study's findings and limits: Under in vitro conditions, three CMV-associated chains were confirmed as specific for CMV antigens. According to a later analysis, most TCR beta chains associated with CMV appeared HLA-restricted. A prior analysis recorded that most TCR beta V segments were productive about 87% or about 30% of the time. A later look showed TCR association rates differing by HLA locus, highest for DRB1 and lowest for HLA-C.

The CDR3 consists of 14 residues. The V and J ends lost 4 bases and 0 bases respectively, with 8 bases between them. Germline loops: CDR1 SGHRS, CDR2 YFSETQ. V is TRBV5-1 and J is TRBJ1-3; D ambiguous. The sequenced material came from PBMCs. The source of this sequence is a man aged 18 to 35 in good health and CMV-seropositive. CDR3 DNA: TGCGCCAGCAGCCAAGGGAGCTCTGGAAACACCATATATTTT. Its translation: CASSQGSSGNTIYF.